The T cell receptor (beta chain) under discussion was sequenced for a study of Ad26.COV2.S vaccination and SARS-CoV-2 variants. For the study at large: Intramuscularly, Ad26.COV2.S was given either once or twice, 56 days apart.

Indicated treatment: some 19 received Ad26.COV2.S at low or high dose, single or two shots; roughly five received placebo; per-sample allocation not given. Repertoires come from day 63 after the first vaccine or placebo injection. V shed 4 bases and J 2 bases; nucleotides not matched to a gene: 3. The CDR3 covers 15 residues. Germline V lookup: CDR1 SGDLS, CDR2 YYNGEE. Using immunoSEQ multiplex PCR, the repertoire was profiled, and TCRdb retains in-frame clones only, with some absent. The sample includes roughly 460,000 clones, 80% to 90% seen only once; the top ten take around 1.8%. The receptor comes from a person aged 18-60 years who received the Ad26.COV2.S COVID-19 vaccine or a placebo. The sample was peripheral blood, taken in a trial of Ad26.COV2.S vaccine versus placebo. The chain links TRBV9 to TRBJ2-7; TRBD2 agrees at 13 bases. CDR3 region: CASSLGTSGAYEQYF. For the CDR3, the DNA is TGTGCCAGCAGCTTAGGGACTAGCGGGGCCTACGAGCAGTACTTC.